This paragraph covers one T cell receptor beta chain sequence. This specimen comes from a study of monozygotic twins with inflammatory bowel disease. Phlebotomy per donor yielded a single 2.5 ml blood sample. TCRdb reprocessed the 5' RACE reads; each CDR3 protein has one entry and no DNA is given. The sample features some 210,000 distinct CDR3 sequences, with approximately 1.5% in its top ten. The CDR3 covers 14 residues. Germline-derived CDR1 and CDR2 are DFQATT and SNEGSKA (reference sequence). The source of this sequence is a human donor with ulcerative colitis or Crohn's disease, or a healthy co-twin of an affected twin (not recorded which). J is TRBJ2-7 and V is TRBV20-1; TCRdb selects TRBD1, and the lack of DNA leaves this call unchecked. The material sequenced was blood. The CDR3 spells CSAIGQGARYEQYF.